This T cell receptor beta chain is from a study of blood T cells in healthy people across ages (dated by TCRdb to the mid-2010s). Broadly, across the study: In model experiments, roughly one uniquely barcoded TCR beta cDNA molecule per two T cells was captured by template switching. Age-related changes in TCR beta repertoire diversity were measured in the study by deep sequencing normalized with unique cDNA molecular identifiers. The donors were divided into four age groups: young (average around 17 years), middle-aged (about 39), aged (about 56) and long-lived (roughly 82). To avoid experimental bias, donors of different ages were distributed randomly across sequencing lanes. Using the same blood draw, the study looked at two additional independent replicas of 1 million unique cDNA reads for two donors, one aged 18 to 30 and the other aged 80 or older. Here is what the overall study found, with its caveats: Because profiling used bulk unsorted PBMCs, naive and antigen-experienced compartments could not be compared conclusively. Estimates of total diversity based on one million sequenced T cells were considered lower bounds and underestimates. Because the CMV infection status of the donors was unknown, age-related changes in expanded clonotypes may potentially have been confounded. The percentage of naive T cells measured by flow cytometry correlated strongly with observed TCR beta diversity. As age increased, observed TCR beta diversity per million T cells dropped in a roughly linear way, and a significant reduction was already evident by age 40. The long-lived group showed more naive CD4+ T cells, fewer expanded clones and increased TCR diversity than the aged group, suggesting age selection.

This clonotype came up a few times. The target of this receptor is not known. There are no base qualities to consult, and no much larger clone falls within one base. From the cysteine through the phenylalanine, the CDR3 covers 13 amino acids. The sequence is cut down to CDR3 DNA, 39 bases in frame from base 1. V lost 5 bases and J lost 2 bases; the stretch between them is 10 bases long. Based on the germline V gene (reference sequence), the CDR1 and CDR2 sequences are LNHNV and YYDKDF. The donors were some 39 Caucasian individuals from Russia, aged 6 to 90 years, who were systemically healthy. Each donor gave 9 to 10 milliliters of peripheral blood, collected into EDTA-treated Vacutainer tubes. Ficoll-Paque density-gradient centrifugation was used to isolate PBMCs, with at least 6 million obtained per sample. Trizol reagent was used to extract total RNA from the PBMCs, yielding at least 6 micrograms per sample. The percentages of naive CD45RAhigh/CD27high T cells were determined by flow cytometry on a PBMC aliquot from every donor.

The method was 5' RACE. Sequencing relied on an Illumina HiSeq 2500. A second roughly 6 to 11 cycle PCR used a sample-barcoded 5' primer and a J-beta primer mix. A template-switch 5' adaptor carrying 12 random nucleotides introduced a unique molecular identifier onto each TCR beta cDNA molecule. At least 2.5 million CDR3-containing paired-end reads were obtained from each sample. The Mint cDNA synthesis kit, primed by a TRBC-specific oligonucleotide, was used to synthesize first-strand cDNA from all RNA. All cDNA was treated with uracil-DNA glycosylase and then went through a first 18-cycle PCR with the universal primers M1SS and BC2_uni_R. The original methods were these. For normalization, 1 million high-quality reads were randomly selected from each sample, with every read carrying a distinct molecular identifier. Instead of being binned into consensus sequences, reads with shared molecular identifiers were discarded. MiTCR, run with a Q25 quality threshold and the strictest error-elimination algorithm, handled CDR3 identification, clonotype clustering and error correction. A nonparametric unseen species model with Euler transformation was used to estimate lower-bound total TCR beta diversity. Starting from the raw public reads, TCRdb applied fastp trimming at Q25, assembled clones with MiXCR and retained in-frame beta chains. Each record represents a unique CDR3 protein, reported with the most common genes and DNA among its rows. These V and J calls derive from TCRdb rather than the authors' analysis. This sample lists 2 million or so distinct CDR3 sequences; around half were detected once. Approximately 2.1% of the sample rests with the top ten.

The sample comprised blood. The receptor was derived from a middle-aged woman in good health. The rearranged segments are TRBV15 and TRBJ2-7; perhaps TRBD2 is the D gene, with 5 bases matching. The DNA sequence follows: TGTGCCACCAGCTCGGACTCCACCTACGAGCAGTACTTC. This is translated as CATSSDSTYEQYF.